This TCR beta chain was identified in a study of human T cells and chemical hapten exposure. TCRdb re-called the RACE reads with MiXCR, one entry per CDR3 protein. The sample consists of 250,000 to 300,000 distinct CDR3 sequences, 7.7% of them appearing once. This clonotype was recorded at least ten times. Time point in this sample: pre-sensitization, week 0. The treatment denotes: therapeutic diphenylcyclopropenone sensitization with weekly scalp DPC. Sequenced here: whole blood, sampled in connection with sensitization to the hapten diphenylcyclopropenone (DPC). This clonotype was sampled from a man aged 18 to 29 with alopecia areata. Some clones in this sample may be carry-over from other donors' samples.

The CDR3 nucleotides are TGTGCCAGCAGTTACGAGGGGCGGGTTGATGGCTACACCTTC. Protein: CASSYEGRVDGYTF. The V gene is TRBV6-6, the J gene TRBJ1-2, with D possibly TRBD1 on 5 matching bases. This CDR3 region has 14 residues. Between the trimmed V and J ends, which lost 2 bases and 6 bases, there was a span of 13 bases. Germline V CDR1 and CDR2: MNHNY, SVGAGI (reference sequence).